Listed below are T cell receptor beta chains from one sample, sequenced in a study of T cell repertoires in cytomegalovirus infection. One entry per CDR3 protein results from TCRdb running MiXCR on the reads. This table has about half a million distinct CDR3 sequences, more than 30% appearing once. These receptors lack a known antigen. Specimen: cultured PBMCs, collected from culture after CMV antigen stimulation. The receptor set was obtained from a human donor in good health (CMV status not recorded). Some clones in this sample may be carry-over from other donors' samples. The conserved cysteine and the conserved F or W are not part of the CDR3 here.

j_call,v_call,cdr3_aa
TRBJ2-5,TRBV10-3,AISAKTTQGETQY
TRBJ2-1,TRBV7-2,ASSLDPPGLTYNKQF
TRBJ2-3,TRBV12-3/TRBV12-4,ASSLALGTDTQY
TRBJ2-1,TRBV2,ASRTTSGLDRYNEQF
TRBJ1-5,TRBV28,ASSLLGEGSNQPQH
TRBJ2-2,TRBV29-1,SVQGLAGKRVGELF
TRBJ2-7,TRBV20-1,SATLDGGFEQY
TRBJ2-2,TRBV6-6,ASSGQGVGGELF
TRBJ1-1,TRBV27,ASSSRPGGTAMNTEAF
TRBJ1-4,TRBV7-9,ASNRDSEKLF